This T cell receptor (beta chain) was captured in a study of cytomegalovirus exposure and HLA in healthy donors. Overall study results and limits: Reported results showed that the classifier diagnosed cytomegalovirus status with high specificity and sensitivity. In vitro, three CMV-associated chains proved specific for CMV antigens. The authors enumerated some 160 TCR beta chains as linked to cytomegalovirus. Trimming of TCR beta V- and J-genes showed a link, identified in a later analysis, to a missense DCLRE1C variant.

Remarks on this clone: As yet, its antigen is unknown.

The PCR was carried out with 60 Vbeta primers and 13 Jbeta primers. Method: immunoSEQ multiplex PCR; TCRdb's copy keeps in-frame clones and lacks some. Among approximately 160,000 clones listed, under 70% were seen once. The CDR3 runs to 14 residues. V shed 6 bases and J 7 bases; nucleotides not matched to a gene: 12. Germline values: CDR1 MNHNS, CDR2 SASEGT. The genes are TRBV6-1 and TRBJ2-7, with 7 bases lining up with TRBD1. Material: PBMCs. The receptor comes from a woman between 35 and 50 years old in good health and CMV-seropositive. CDR3: CASRATGDRGEQYF. The CDR3 nucleotides read TGTGCCAGCAGAGCAACAGGGGACCGGGGAGAGCAGTACTTC.